This entry describes one TCR beta chain. The sample comes from a study of blood T cell repertoires in COVID-19. Participants came from under 30 US areas, aged roughly 18 to 90 years. In the authors' methods: For nucleated cells, counts were estimated from reference gene primer amplification. Clones were sequenced by immunoSEQ multiplex PCR, and TCRdb holds only the in-frame ones, with some missing. The V and J calls and clone size come from that table; D and trimming were worked out from the DNA. The profile shows about 200,000 clones, approximately 80% of them singletons. Germline V CDR1 and CDR2: LNHDA, SQIVND (reference sequence). The CDR3 consists of 19 residues. With V trimmed by 0 bases and J by 3 bases, 14 bases remained unmatched.

The specimen sequenced was PBMCs or T cells enriched from blood (not recorded which). The receptor was isolated from a woman aged 60 to 75 with acute COVID-19. The gene calls are TRBV19 and TRBJ2-7; TRBD2 aligns across 10 bases. The DNA of the CDR3 is TGTGCCAGTAGTATAGACCCGGGGACCTTACTAGCGGGACACTACGAGCAGTACTTC. Protein: CASSIDPGTLLAGHYEQYF.